This TCR beta chain was identified in a study of T cells in Graves' hyperthyroidism and ophthalmopathy. Trimming left V 5 bases short and J 3 bases short, with 17 bases between. The CDR3 runs 16 residues. Germline CDR1 reads MNHEY; CDR2 reads SVGEGT. Amplification targeted TCR beta CDR3 regions from RNA transcripts. HTBI primers were employed in a first-round RT-PCR of the TCR CDR3. TCRdb analysed the multiplex PCR reads with MiXCR anew, one entry per CDR3 protein. Found here are about 560,000 distinct CDR3 sequences, 12% to 15% of them singletons; the top ten hold around 13%. The receptor was derived from a woman aged 40 to 50 with Graves' hyperthyroidism. This rearrangement joins TRBV6-2 or TRBV6-3 to TRBJ1-5; a weak D match, TRBD1 (5 bases). Sequenced material: blood. Here the CDR3 DNA reads TGTGCCAGCAGTGATGGAGGGGCCTACCTCAATCAGCCCCAGCATTTT. Protein sequence: CASSDGGAYLNQPQHF.